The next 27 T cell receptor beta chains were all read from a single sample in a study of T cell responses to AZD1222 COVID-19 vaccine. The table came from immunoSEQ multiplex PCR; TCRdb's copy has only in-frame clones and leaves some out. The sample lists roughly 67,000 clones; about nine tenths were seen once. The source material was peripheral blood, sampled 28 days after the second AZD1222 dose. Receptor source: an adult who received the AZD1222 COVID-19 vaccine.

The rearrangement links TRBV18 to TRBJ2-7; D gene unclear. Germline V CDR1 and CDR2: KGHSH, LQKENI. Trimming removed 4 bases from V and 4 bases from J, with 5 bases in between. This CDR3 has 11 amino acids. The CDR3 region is CASSQSYEQYF. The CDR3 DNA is TGTGCCAGCTCACAATCATACGAGCAGTACTTC.

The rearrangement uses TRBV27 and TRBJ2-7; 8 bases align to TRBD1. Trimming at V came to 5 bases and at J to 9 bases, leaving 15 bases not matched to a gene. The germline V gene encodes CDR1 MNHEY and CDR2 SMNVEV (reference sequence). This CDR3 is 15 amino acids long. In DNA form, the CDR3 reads TGTGCCAGCAGTCCCCCCGGACAGGGCGCTTTTGGGCAGTACTTC. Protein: CASSPPGQGAFGQYF.

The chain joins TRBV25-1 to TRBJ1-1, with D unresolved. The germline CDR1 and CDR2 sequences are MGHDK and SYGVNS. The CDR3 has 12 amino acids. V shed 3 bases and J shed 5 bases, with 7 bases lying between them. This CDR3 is CASSEGGTEAFF. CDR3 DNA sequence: TGTGCCAGCAGTGAGGGAGGGACTGAAGCTTTCTTT. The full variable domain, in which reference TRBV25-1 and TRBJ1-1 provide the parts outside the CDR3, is EADIYQTPRYLVIGTGKKITLECSQTMGHDKMYWYQQDPGMELHLIHYSYGVNSTEKGDLSSESTVSRIRTEHFPLTLESARPSHTSQYLCASSEGGTEAFFGQGTRLTVV.

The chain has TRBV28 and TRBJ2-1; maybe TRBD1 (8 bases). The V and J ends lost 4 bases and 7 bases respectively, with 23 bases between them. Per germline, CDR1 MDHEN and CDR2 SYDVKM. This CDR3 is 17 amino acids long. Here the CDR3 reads CASSSSGEGQAWNEQFF. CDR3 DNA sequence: TGTGCCAGCAGTTCCTCGGGGGAGGGACAGGCTTGGAATGAGCAGTTCTTC.

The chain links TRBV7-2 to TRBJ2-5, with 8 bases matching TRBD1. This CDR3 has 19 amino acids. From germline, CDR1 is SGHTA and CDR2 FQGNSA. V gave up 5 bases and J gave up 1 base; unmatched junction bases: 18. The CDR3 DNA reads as TGTGCCAGCAGCCAGGCAGGGATCTGGAGTCAGGGGGCCCAAGAGACCCAGTACTTC. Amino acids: CASSQAGIWSQGAQETQYF.

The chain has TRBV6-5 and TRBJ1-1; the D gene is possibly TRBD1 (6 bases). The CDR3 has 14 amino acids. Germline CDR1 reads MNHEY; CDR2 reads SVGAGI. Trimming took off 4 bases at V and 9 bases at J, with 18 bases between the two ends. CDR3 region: CASSSTDSQSQAFF. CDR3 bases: TGTGCCAGCAGTTCGACGGACAGCCAGTCCCAAGCTTTCTTT.

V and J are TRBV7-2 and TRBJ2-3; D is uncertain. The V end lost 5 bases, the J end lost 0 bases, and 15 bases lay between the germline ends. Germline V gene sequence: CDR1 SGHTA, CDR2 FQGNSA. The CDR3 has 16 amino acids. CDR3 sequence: CASSLRRAASTDTQYF. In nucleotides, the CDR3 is TGTGCCAGCAGCCTACGCCGGGCAGCTAGCACAGATACGCAGTATTTT.

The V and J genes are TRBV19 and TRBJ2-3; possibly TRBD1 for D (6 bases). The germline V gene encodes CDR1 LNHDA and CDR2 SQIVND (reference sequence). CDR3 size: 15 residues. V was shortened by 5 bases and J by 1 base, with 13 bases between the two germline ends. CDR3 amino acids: CASSHQGIRTDTQYF. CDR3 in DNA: TGTGCCAGTAGTCATCAGGGGATTCGCACAGATACGCAGTATTTT.

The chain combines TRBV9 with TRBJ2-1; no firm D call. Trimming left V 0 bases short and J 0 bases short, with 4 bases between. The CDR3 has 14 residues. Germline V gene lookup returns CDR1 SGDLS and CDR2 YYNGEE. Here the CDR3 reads CASSVVSSYNEQFF. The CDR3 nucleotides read TGTGCCAGCAGCGTAGTCAGCTCCTACAATGAGCAGTTCTTC.

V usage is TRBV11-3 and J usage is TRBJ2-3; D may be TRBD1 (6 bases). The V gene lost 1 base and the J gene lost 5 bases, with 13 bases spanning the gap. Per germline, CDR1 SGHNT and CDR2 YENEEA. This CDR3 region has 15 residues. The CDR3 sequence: CASSLGQVEEDTQYF. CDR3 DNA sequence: TGTGCCAGCAGCTTAGGACAGGTCGAAGAAGATACGCAGTATTTT.

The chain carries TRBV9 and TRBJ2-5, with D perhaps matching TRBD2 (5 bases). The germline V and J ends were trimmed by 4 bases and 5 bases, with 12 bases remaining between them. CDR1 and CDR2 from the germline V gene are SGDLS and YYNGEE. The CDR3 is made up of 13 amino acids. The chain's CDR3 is CASSRGNLETQYF. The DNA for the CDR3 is TGTGCCAGCAGCCGAGGGAACTTGGAGACCCAGTACTTC.

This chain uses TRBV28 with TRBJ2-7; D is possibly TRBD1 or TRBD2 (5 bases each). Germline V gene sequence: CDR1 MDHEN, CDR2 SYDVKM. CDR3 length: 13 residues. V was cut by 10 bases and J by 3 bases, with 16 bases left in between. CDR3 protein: CATWGTGFYEQYF. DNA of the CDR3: TGTGCCACCTGGGGGACGGGATTCTACGAGCAGTACTTC.

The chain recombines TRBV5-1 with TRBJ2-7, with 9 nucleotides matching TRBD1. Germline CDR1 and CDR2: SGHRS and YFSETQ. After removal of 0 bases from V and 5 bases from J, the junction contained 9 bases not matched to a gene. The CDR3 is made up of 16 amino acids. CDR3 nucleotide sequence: TGCGCCAGCAGCTTGGGTGGGGGGACAGGGTTCGACGAGCAGTACTTC. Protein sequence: CASSLGGGTGFDEQYF.

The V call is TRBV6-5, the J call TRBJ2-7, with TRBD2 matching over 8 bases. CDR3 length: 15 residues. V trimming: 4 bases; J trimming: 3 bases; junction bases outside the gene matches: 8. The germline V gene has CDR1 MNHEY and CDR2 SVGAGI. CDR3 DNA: TGTGCCAGCAGTTCCCCAGCGGGAGAGATCTACGAGCAGTACTTC. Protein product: CASSSPAGEIYEQYF.

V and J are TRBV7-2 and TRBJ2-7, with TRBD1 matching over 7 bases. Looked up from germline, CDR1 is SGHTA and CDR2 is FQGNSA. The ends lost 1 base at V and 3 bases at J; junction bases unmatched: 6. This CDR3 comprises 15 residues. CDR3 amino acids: CASSLGSDRVYEQYF. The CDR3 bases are TGTGCCAGCAGCTTAGGAAGTGACAGGGTCTACGAGCAGTACTTC.

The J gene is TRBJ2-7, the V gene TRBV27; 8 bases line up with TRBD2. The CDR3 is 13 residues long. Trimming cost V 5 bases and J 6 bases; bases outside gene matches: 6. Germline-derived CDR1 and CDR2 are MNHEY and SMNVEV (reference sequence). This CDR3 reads CASSLRTSSEQYF. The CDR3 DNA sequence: TGTGCCAGCAGTCTTCGGACTAGCAGCGAGCAGTACTTC.

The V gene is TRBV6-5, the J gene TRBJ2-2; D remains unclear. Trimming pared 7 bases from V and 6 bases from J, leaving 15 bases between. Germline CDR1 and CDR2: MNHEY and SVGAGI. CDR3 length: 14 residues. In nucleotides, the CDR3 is TGTGCCAGCACCTCGGCTGGATGGGCCGGGGAGCTGTTTTTT. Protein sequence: CASTSAGWAGELFF.

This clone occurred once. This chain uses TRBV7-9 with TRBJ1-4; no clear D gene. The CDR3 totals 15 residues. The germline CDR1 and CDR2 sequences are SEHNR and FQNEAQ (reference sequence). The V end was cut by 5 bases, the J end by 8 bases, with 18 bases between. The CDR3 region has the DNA TGTGCCAGCAGCCGGGCGGGCGGAGGAGGCGAAAAACTGTTTTTT. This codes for CASSRAGGGGEKLFF.

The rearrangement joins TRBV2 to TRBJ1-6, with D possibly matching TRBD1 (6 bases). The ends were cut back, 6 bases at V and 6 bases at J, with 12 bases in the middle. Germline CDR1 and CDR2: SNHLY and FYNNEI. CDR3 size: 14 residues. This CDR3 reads CASSQDSPNSPLHF. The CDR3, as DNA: TGTGCCAGCAGCCAGGACAGCCCTAATTCACCCCTCCACTTT.

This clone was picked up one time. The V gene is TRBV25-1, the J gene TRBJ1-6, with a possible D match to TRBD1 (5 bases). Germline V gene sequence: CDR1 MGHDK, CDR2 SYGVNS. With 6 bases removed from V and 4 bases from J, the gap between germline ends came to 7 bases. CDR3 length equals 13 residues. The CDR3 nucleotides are TGTGCCAGCAGCCGACAGTATAATTCACCCCTCCACTTT. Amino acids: CASSRQYNSPLHF. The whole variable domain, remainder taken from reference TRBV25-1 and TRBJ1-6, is EADIYQTPRYLVIGTGKKITLECSQTMGHDKMYWYQQDPGMELHLIHYSYGVNSTEKGDLSSESTVSRIRTEHFPLTLESARPSHTSQYLCASSRQYNSPLHFGNGTRLTVT.

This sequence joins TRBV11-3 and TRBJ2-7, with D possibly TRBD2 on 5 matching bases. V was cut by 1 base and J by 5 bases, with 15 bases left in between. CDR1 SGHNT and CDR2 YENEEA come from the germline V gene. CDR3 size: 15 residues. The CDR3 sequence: CASSLVALAGHEQYF. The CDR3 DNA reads TGTGCCAGCAGCTTAGTCGCTCTAGCCGGTCACGAGCAGTACTTC.

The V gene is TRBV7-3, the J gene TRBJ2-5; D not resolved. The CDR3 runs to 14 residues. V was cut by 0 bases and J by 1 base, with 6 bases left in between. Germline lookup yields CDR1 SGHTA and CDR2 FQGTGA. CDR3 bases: TGTGCCAGCAGCTTAACTCCCACCCAAGAGACCCAGTACTTC. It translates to CASSLTPTQETQYF.

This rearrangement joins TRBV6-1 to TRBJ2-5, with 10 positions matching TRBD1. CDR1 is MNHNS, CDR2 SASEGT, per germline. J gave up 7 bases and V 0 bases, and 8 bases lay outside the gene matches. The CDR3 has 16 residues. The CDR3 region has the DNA TGTGCCAGCAGTGAAGCTGGGACAGGGGCCTGGGGGACCCAGTACTTC. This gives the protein CASSEAGTGAWGTQYF.

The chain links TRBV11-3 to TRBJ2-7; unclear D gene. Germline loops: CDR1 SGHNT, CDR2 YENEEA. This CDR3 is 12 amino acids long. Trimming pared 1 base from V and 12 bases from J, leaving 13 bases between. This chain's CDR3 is CASSLGDRIRYF. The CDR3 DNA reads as TGTGCCAGCAGCTTAGGGGATAGAATCCGGTACTTC.

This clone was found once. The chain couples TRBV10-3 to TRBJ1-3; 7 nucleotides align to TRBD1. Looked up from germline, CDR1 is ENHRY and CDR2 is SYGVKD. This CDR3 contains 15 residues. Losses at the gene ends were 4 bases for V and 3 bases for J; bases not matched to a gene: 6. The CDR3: CAISAGRGHGNTIYF. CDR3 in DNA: TGTGCCATCAGTGCGGGTAGGGGGCATGGAAACACCATATATTTT.

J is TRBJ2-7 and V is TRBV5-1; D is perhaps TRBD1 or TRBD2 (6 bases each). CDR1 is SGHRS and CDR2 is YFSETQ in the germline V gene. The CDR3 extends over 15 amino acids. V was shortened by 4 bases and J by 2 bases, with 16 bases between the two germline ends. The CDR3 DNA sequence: TGCGCCAGCAGCCCCAATACCGGGGGCGCCTACGAGCAGTACTTC. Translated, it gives CASSPNTGGAYEQYF.

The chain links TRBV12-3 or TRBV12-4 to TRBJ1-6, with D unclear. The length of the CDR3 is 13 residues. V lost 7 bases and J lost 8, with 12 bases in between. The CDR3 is CASMRLVDSPLHF. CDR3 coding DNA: TGTGCCAGCATGAGACTTGTTGATTCACCCCTCCACTTT.